The 25 T cell receptor beta chains below were found in one sample sequenced in a study of blood T cells in healthy people across ages. Alongside a J-beta primer mix, a sample-barcoded 5' primer served in a second PCR lasting 7 to 11 cycles. TCRdb independently ran MiXCR on the 5' RACE reads; one entry per CDR3 protein. The data show 750,000 to 950,000 distinct CDR3 sequences, under 35% seen once. These data were likewise used in another study, on T cells of mothers and their children.

Specimen: blood. The receptors shown here come from a woman between 40 and 50 years old in good health.

The chain combines TRBV30 with TRBJ2-5, with TRBD2 identical over 9 bases. V shed 1 base, J shed 1 base, and the junction held 4 bases outside the gene matches. The CDR3 is made up of 15 amino acids. Germline V lookup: CDR1 GTSNPN, CDR2 SVGIG (reference sequence). CDR3 loop: CAWSAGLAFQETQYF. CDR3 bases: TGTGCCTGGAGTGCGGGACTAGCATTCCAAGAGACCCAGTACTTC.

This clonotype was detected many times. CDR3 sequence: CASDPAGNNEQFF. The CDR3 region has the DNA TGCGCCAGCGATCCCGCGGGAAACAATGAGCAGTTCTTC. The rearrangement links TRBV5-1 to TRBJ2-1; possible D gene TRBD2, 6 bases. The CDR3 totals 13 residues. Germline CDR1 reads SGHRS; CDR2 reads YFSETQ. V lost 7 bases and J lost 5, with 13 bases in between.

This clonotype was picked up many times. The V gene is TRBV9, the J gene TRBJ2-1, with D perhaps matching TRBD1 (6 bases). The V gene lost 4 bases and the J gene lost 2 bases, with 10 bases spanning the gap. From germline, CDR1 is SGDLS and CDR2 YYNGEE. The CDR3 is 14 amino acids. The CDR3 protein is CASSTGQPYNEQFF. CDR3 coding DNA: TGTGCCAGCAGCACCGGACAGCCCTACAATGAGCAGTTCTTC.

J is TRBJ1-2 and V is TRBV20-1; no definite D call. The CDR3 contains 15 residues. V was trimmed by 0 bases and J by 0 bases, leaving 11 bases between them. CDR1 DFQATT and CDR2 SNEGSKA come from the germline V gene (reference sequence). The CDR3 DNA is TGCAGTGCTAGAGATGCGGCGACATCTAACTATGGCTACACCTTC. This encodes CSARDAATSNYGYTF.

This chain links TRBV7-9 with TRBJ2-7; the D is unclear. V shed 7 bases and J shed 2 bases, with 18 bases lying between them. The CDR3 is 15 residues long. From germline, CDR1 is SEHNR and CDR2 FQNEAQ (reference sequence). DNA of the CDR3: TGTGCCAGCAACCTCCTCACAGAGCGACCCTACGAGCAGTACTTC. It is translated as CASNLLTERPYEQYF.

This clonotype was recorded many times. The J gene is TRBJ2-1, the V gene TRBV24-1; 9 nucleotides match TRBD1. This CDR3 spans 13 amino acids. Germline CDR1 and CDR2: KGHDR and SFDVKD. V shed 10 bases, J shed 1 base, and the junction held 1 base outside the gene matches. The DNA of the CDR3 is TGTGCCACTGGACAGGGGTCCTACAATGAGCAGTTCTTC. Its protein product is CATGQGSYNEQFF.

This clonotype was seen more than once but under ten times. This rearrangement joins TRBV4-1 to TRBJ2-2, with a possible D match to TRBD1 (5 bases). This CDR3 region has 16 residues. V shed 0 bases and J shed 3 bases, with 11 bases lying between them. Germline V CDR1 and CDR2: MGHRA, YSYEKL. CDR3 bases: TGCGCCAGCAGCCAAGACGGCAGGGTGTACACCGGGGAGCTGTTTTTT. Protein sequence: CASSQDGRVYTGELFF.

This clonotype came up a few times. V usage is TRBV12-3 or TRBV12-4 and J usage is TRBJ1-2; the D is unclear. This CDR3 spans 12 amino acids. Deletions cut 3 bases from V and 6 bases from J, with 8 bases between. CDR3 loop: CASSFARDGYTF. CDR3 nucleotides: TGTGCCAGCAGTTTCGCCCGGGATGGCTACACCTTC.

The chain recombines TRBV5-1 with TRBJ2-7; 12 nucleotides align to TRBD1. TRBJ2-5 explains the end of the DNA better; the J call may be wrong. CDR3 length equals 16 residues. The germline V gene encodes CDR1 SGHRS and CDR2 YFSETQ. CDR3 sequence (DNA): TGCGCCAGCAGCCTGCGGGACAGGGGGCCGCGGGAGACCCAGTACTTC. It yields the protein CASSLRDRGPRETQYF.

The chain couples TRBV21-1 to TRBJ1-2; TRBD1, the table's D call, was not compared with the DNA. TRBV21-1 is given as a pseudogene. CDR3 length: 14 residues. The CDR3 bases are TGTGCCAGCAGCAAAGGTGGACAGGGGTTTGGCTACACCTTC. Translated: CASSKGGQGFGYTF.

This clonotype was seen a few times. The chain joins TRBV6-1 to TRBJ2-5; TRBD2 is a possible D gene (5 bases). The germline V gene has CDR1 MNHNS and CDR2 SASEGT. Trimming removed 3 bases at V and 3 bases at J, with 14 bases between. The CDR3 is made up of 15 amino acids. In nucleotides, the CDR3 is TGTGCCAGCAGTGATTGGTCGTCGGAGGAAGAGACCCAGTACTTC. Translating gives CASSDWSSEEETQYF.

V is TRBV9 and J is TRBJ2-1, with 10 positions matching TRBD2. The V and J ends lost 2 bases and 4 bases, in that order; junction bases with no gene match: 6. The CDR3 runs 16 residues. CDR1 is SGDLS and CDR2 is YYNGEE in the germline V gene. The CDR3 protein is CASSVLSGGTYNEQFF. CDR3 nucleotides: TGTGCCAGCAGCGTCCTTAGCGGGGGGACTTACAATGAGCAGTTCTTC.

This clonotype showed up many times. This chain uses TRBV27 with TRBJ2-1; D possibly matches TRBD1 or TRBD2 (5 bases each). Germline V gene sequence: CDR1 MNHEY, CDR2 SMNVEV (reference sequence). V gave up 6 bases and J gave up 6 bases, with 9 bases separating them. The CDR3 covers 12 residues. This chain's CDR3 is CASSEGPNEQFF. The CDR3 nucleotides read TGTGCCAGCAGCGAGGGACCCAATGAGCAGTTCTTC.

This clonotype was detected many times. The V gene is TRBV28, the J gene TRBJ2-5; D perhaps matches TRBD1 (6 bases). Trimming left V 6 bases short and J 1 base short, with 12 bases between. The CDR3 is 14 amino acids. Germline values: CDR1 MDHEN, CDR2 SYDVKM. The CDR3 is CASSIGTFQETQYF. CDR3 bases: TGTGCCAGCAGCATAGGGACATTCCAAGAGACCCAGTACTTC.

The chain couples TRBV12-3 or TRBV12-4 to TRBJ1-1; 10 nucleotides line up with TRBD1. V was pared by 4 bases and J by 3 bases, with 8 bases of the junction left unmatched. The CDR3 is made up of 16 amino acids. Written as DNA, the CDR3 is TGTGCCAGCAGTTCCGCCCTGGGACAGGGGTACACTGAAGCTTTCTTT. This encodes CASSSALGQGYTEAFF.

This clonotype was picked up a small number of times. The J gene is TRBJ2-5, the V gene TRBV7-2; D not certain. Looked up from germline, CDR1 is SGHTA and CDR2 is FQGNSA. CDR3 length: 15 residues. Trimming left V 5 bases short and J 1 base short, with 14 bases between. The CDR3 spells CASSLSRTGQETQYF. For the CDR3, the DNA is TGTGCCAGCAGCCTCTCTAGGACCGGCCAAGAGACCCAGTACTTC. The whole variable domain, filled in from reference TRBV7-2 and TRBJ2-5, reads GAGVSQSPSNKVTEKGKDVELRCDPISGHTALYWYRQSLGQGLEFLIYFQGNSAPDKSGLPSDRFSAERTGGSVSTLTIQRTQQEDSAVYLCASSLSRTGQETQYFGPGTRLLVL.

Many counts were recorded for this clonotype. This chain connects TRBV15 to TRBJ2-7; D perhaps matches TRBD1 (6 bases). CDR3 length: 14 amino acids. Deletions cut 1 base from V and 4 bases from J, with 11 bases between. The V gene's germline CDR1 is LNHNV and CDR2 YYDKDF (reference sequence). CDR3 nucleotides: TGTGCCACCAGCAGAGGTTCAGGGGCGTACGAGCAGTACTTC. It is translated as CATSRGSGAYEQYF.

The V and J genes are TRBV3-1 and TRBJ2-7; D is possibly TRBD1 (6 bases). The end of the DNA is better explained by TRBJ2-4, so the J call may be wrong. CDR1 is LGHDT, CDR2 YNNKEL, per germline (reference sequence). This CDR3 region has 13 residues. The CDR3 is CASSQQGHNIQYF. CDR3 nucleotides: TGTGCCAGCAGCCAACAGGGGCACAACATTCAGTACTTC.

This clonotype showed up many times. The V gene is TRBV10-3, the J gene TRBJ1-1; 7 bases agree with TRBD1. The V segment lost 6 bases and the J segment 2 bases; nucleotides outside the gene matches: 3. Per germline, CDR1 ENHRY and CDR2 SYGVKD. This CDR3 has 13 residues. CDR3 DNA: TGTGCCATCAGCGGGACAGCTAACACTGAAGCTTTCTTT. It encodes CAISGTANTEAFF.

Concerning this clonotype: This may come from a read error, since a much larger clone is one base off. V gene TRBV5-1 combines with J gene TRBJ2-7, with unresolved D. The CDR3 loop spans 13 amino acids. Trimming removed 3 bases from V and 1 base from J, with 8 bases in between. In germline, CDR1 is SGHRS, CDR2 YFSETQ. The CDR3 spells CASSSVRSYEQYF. CDR3 in DNA: TGCGCCAGCAGCTCGGTGAGATCCTACGAGCAGTACTTC.

The chain links TRBV5-4 to TRBJ2-3; TRBD2 matches 12 bases. The CDR3 spans 16 residues. The V and J ends lost 4 bases and 2 bases, in that order; junction bases with no gene match: 5. Germline assignment: CDR1 SGHNT and CDR2 YYREEE (reference sequence). The chain's CDR3 is CASSATSGGFTDTQYF. CDR3 nucleotide sequence: TGTGCCAGCAGCGCCACTAGCGGGGGGTTCACAGATACGCAGTATTTT.

The chain joins TRBV29-1 to TRBJ1-2; D is possibly TRBD1 (5 bases). The V end lost 0 bases, the J end lost 4 bases, and 18 bases lay between the germline ends. The length of the CDR3 is 16 residues. The germline CDR1 and CDR2 sequences are SQVTM and ANQGSEA. The CDR3 region is CSVEDYTQRDSYGYTF. The CDR3 coding sequence is TGCAGCGTTGAAGATTACACCCAGAGGGACTCCTATGGCTACACCTTC.

On this clonotype: Its ends do not fully match the called genes, so a read error is possible. The chain links TRBV10-3 to TRBJ2-5; the D is unclear. Germline CDR1 is ENHRY and CDR2 is SYGVKD. This CDR3 comprises 15 residues. CDR3 DNA sequence: TGTGCCGTCAGTGAAACGAAGGTAGCAGGAGAGACCCAGTACTTC. Translating it yields CAVSETKVAGETQYF.

The chain employs TRBV5-1 and TRBJ1-1; unclear D gene. CDR1 and CDR2 (germline): SGHRS, YFSETQ. With 4 bases removed from V and 5 bases from J, the gap between germline ends came to 15 bases. The CDR3 runs 14 residues. CDR3 residues: CASSGVERGTEAFF. As DNA, the CDR3 is TGCGCCAGCAGCGGGGTCGAGCGAGGGACTGAAGCTTTCTTT.

This clonotype was observed a few times. This chain uses TRBV27 with TRBJ2-1; TRBD2 agrees at 13 bases. CDR3 length: 17 amino acids. V was pared by 6 bases and J by 2 bases, with 7 bases of the junction left unmatched. The germline V gene has CDR1 MNHEY and CDR2 SMNVEV (reference sequence). Here the CDR3 DNA reads TGTGCCAGCAGCTTGACTAGCGGGGGGACCACCTACAATGAGCAGTTCTTC. Protein product: CASSLTSGGTTYNEQFF.